This note documents a single TCR beta chain sequence. The CDR3 consists of 17 residues. Trimming at V came to 4 bases and at J to 1 base, leaving 9 bases not matched to a gene. The germline V gene encodes CDR1 MGHRA and CDR2 YSYEKL. These data come from a study of blood T cells in healthy people across ages. Together with a sample-barcoded 5' primer, a J-beta primer mix was included in a second PCR lasting about 6 to 11 cycles. Every sample gave at least 3 million paired-end reads containing CDR3. Each CDR3 protein is one row after TCRdb ran MiXCR on the 5' RACE reads. The sample includes some 1.6 million distinct CDR3 sequences, roughly 32% of them seen just once. Extractions gave at least 6 micrograms of total RNA per sample.

The chain joins TRBV4-1 to TRBJ2-3; TRBD2 matches at 9 bases. Sequences were obtained from blood. This TCR was sampled from a woman aged 25 to 39 in good health. The CDR3 here is CASSPSRLAARTDTQYF. In nucleotides, the CDR3 is TGCGCCAGCAGCCCCTCTCGACTAGCGGCTCGCACAGATACGCAGTATTTT.